This is a list of T cell receptor beta chains from one sample in a study of PD-L1 blockade in urothelial cancer. TCRdb keeps only in-frame clones here, not all; method: immunoSEQ multiplex PCR. The sample has about 95,000 clones, about 90% seen once. The input for sequencing was PBMCs, taken around atezolizumab (anti-PD-L1) treatment. These receptors were taken from a man between 60 and 75 years old with urothelial cancer. CDR3s include the opening cysteine and the closing phenylalanine or tryptophan. D genes are given only for firm matches. Size values are once, few and many counts, or a class for expanded clones, and some rows have none.

d_call	v_call	j_call	clone_size	cdr3_nt	cdr3_aa
TRBD1	TRBV11-2	TRBJ1-2	.	TGTGCCAGCAGCTTGGGACAGGTTTACTATGGCTACACCTTC	CASSLGQVYYGYTF
.	TRBV15	TRBJ2-3	.	TGTGCCACCAGCAGAGATATTTTAGCCTACAGCACAGATACGCAGTATTTT	CATSRDILAYSTDTQYF
TRBD1	TRBV6-5	TRBJ1-1	.	TGTGCCAGCCGTACAGGGGGGTTGGGGACTGAAGCTTTCTTT	CASRTGGLGTEAFF
.	TRBV10-1	TRBJ1-1	.	TGCGCCAGCAGCAGGGAAGGGGACACTGAAGCTTTCTTT	CASSREGDTEAFF
TRBD1	TRBV7-8	TRBJ1-1	.	TGTGCCAGCAGCTTAGTGGGGGGACAGGCAGAAGCTTTCTTT	CASSLVGGQAEAFF
TRBD2	TRBV5-4	TRBJ2-7	.	TGTGCCAGCAGCGCCGGGACTAGCGGGTCCTACGAGCAGTACTTC	CASSAGTSGSYEQYF
.	TRBV27	TRBJ1-5	.	TGTGCCAGCAGTGGGCAGGGTACTAGCAATCAGCCCCAGCATTTT	CASSGQGTSNQPQHF
TRBD2	TRBV2	TRBJ2-2	.	TGTGCCAGCAGTGGGGCTAGCGGGAGTAATTTAGCCGGGGAGCTGTTTTTT	CASSGASGSNLAGELFF
.	TRBV6-5	TRBJ1-2	.	TGTGCCAGCAGTTCTCCGAGCGCTAACTATGGCTACACCTTC	CASSSPSANYGYTF
.	TRBV7-2	TRBJ2-1	once	TGTGCCAGCAGCCCCAATCGACTACCTGTCGAGAATGAGCAGTTCTTC	CASSPNRLPVENEQFF
TRBD2	TRBV10-2	TRBJ2-7	once	TGCGCCAGCAGTCTAGCGGGGCGTCGTTACGAGCAGTACTTC	CASSLAGRRYEQYF
.	TRBV2	TRBJ1-5	once	TGTGCCAGCAGTGAAGGCAGGGGTGGTCAGCCCCAGCATTTT	CASSEGRGGQPQHF
TRBD1	TRBV6-1	TRBJ2-1	.	TGTGCCAGCATTTATTCGGGACAGGGATACAATGAGCAGTTCTTC	CASIYSGQGYNEQFF
TRBD1	TRBV6-5	TRBJ1-1	.	TGTGCCAGCAGCAGGGGGCTTACTGAAGCTTTCTTT	CASSRGLTEAFF
TRBD2	TRBV6-1	TRBJ2-7	.	TGTGCCAGCAGCGGGACTAGCGGGGCTTACGAGCAGTACTTC	CASSGTSGAYEQYF
TRBD1	TRBV7-6	TRBJ2-7	.	TGTGCCAGCAGCCACAGGGACAGGGGGCACGAGCAGTACTTC	CASSHRDRGHEQYF
TRBD2	TRBV5-1	TRBJ2-3	.	TGCGCCAGCAGCTTGGGGGGACTAGCGGGAGGATACACAGATACGCAGTATTTT	CASSLGGLAGGYTDTQYF
.	TRBV7-2	TRBJ2-7	.	TGTGCCAGCAGCTTAACCCCAGGGGAGGGCGAGCAGTACTTC	CASSLTPGEGEQYF
TRBD2	TRBV6-5	TRBJ2-3	.	TGTGCCAGCATCAATCCTAGCGGGAATACGCAGTATTTT	CASINPSGNTQYF
.	TRBV7-6	TRBJ2-5	.	TGTGCCAGCAGCTTAGATCTAGGAGGGACCCAGTACTTC	CASSLDLGGTQYF
.	TRBV9	TRBJ2-2	.	TGTGCCAGCAGCGTAGGAACAGAGTCCACCGGGGAGCTGTTTTTT	CASSVGTESTGELFF
.	TRBV5-4	TRBJ2-5	.	TGTGCCAGCAGCTCCCGACGGGGGAGGTCCGGGGAGACCCAGTACTTC	CASSSRRGRSGETQYF
TRBD2	TRBV27	TRBJ2-5	once	TGTGCCAGCAGTCGGGAGGGGGTGGCACAAGAGACCCAGTACTTC	CASSREGVAQETQYF
.	TRBV27	TRBJ2-6	.	TGTGCCAGCAGTTCTACTCCCTCTGGGGCCAACGTCCTGACTTTC	CASSSTPSGANVLTF
TRBD2	TRBV6-5	TRBJ2-1	.	TGTGCCAGCAGTTCTCTAGCGGGAGGGCAACTTCATGAGCAGTTCTTC	CASSSLAGGQLHEQFF
TRBD2	TRBV30	TRBJ2-1	.	TGTGCCTGGAGTGCCAAAGCGGGAGATGAGCAGTTCTTC	CAWSAKAGDEQFF
TRBD2	TRBV5-4	TRBJ2-7	.	TGTGCCAGCAGCTTGGGGACTAGCGGTGGGTACGAGCAGTACTTC	CASSLGTSGGYEQYF
TRBD2	TRBV4-2	TRBJ2-3	.	TGTGCCAGCAGCCAAGGTCGGGGGGGGGACAAACTTTTT	CASSQGRGGDKLF
TRBD1	TRBV27	TRBJ1-2	.	TGTGCCAGCAGTTTAACCTCTCCCGGGACAGGGCCCTATGGCTACACCTTC	CASSLTSPGTGPYGYTF
.	TRBV19	TRBJ1-2	.	TGTGCCAGTAGTATACGGGAAAACTATGGCTACACCTTC	CASSIRENYGYTF
.	TRBV9	TRBJ2-7	.	TGTGCCAGCAGCTCATCAAGGGGCTCCTACGAGCAGTACTTC	CASSSSRGSYEQYF
TRBD1	TRBV5-1	TRBJ1-2	.	TGCGCCAGCAGCTTTACAGGGGAAGGCTACACCTTC	CASSFTGEGYTF
.	TRBV5-1	TRBJ2-2	.	TGCGCCAGCAGCTTGGGCTCTTCGGGCACCGGGGAGCTGTTTTTT	CASSLGSSGTGELFF
TRBD2	TRBV5-4	TRBJ2-7	.	TGTGCCAGCAGCCTTCCAGCGGGGGGAGATGAGCAGTACTTC	CASSLPAGGDEQYF
.	TRBV18	TRBJ2-3	.	TGTGCCAGCTCCCAATTCGGGGGGCAGGGCACAGATACGCAGTATTTT	CASSQFGGQGTDTQYF
.	TRBV2	TRBJ1-5	.	TGTGCCAGCAGTCCCAATAGCAATCAGCCCCAGCATTTT	CASSPNSNQPQHF
TRBD2	TRBV4-1	TRBJ2-7	.	TGCGCCAGCAGCCAAGGAGCGGGGGCCTACGAGCAGTACTTC	CASSQGAGAYEQYF
TRBD2	TRBV7-9	TRBJ2-1	once	TGTGCCAGCAGCGATCGCGGGGGACCTTACAATGAGCAGTTCTTC	CASSDRGGPYNEQFF
.	TRBV30	TRBJ2-1	.	TGTGCCTGGAGTGTAACTTACAATGAGCAGTTCTTC	CAWSVTYNEQFF
.	TRBV19	TRBJ1-6	.	TGTGCCAGTACTCTAGGGGTCGCTAATTCACCCCTCCACTTT	CASTLGVANSPLHF
TRBD2	TRBV5-1	TRBJ2-2	once	TGCGCCAGCAGCTTGAGTCTAGCGGGCACCGGGGAGCTGTTTTTT	CASSLSLAGTGELFF
TRBD1	TRBV27	TRBJ1-2	.	TGTGCCAGCAGTTTCTCCGGGACAGGGGCGATCAACTATGGCTACACCTTC	CASSFSGTGAINYGYTF
TRBD1	TRBV30	TRBJ1-2	.	TGTGCCTGGGACCAGGGGGACCTCTATGGCTACACCTTC	CAWDQGDLYGYTF
.	TRBV10-3	TRBJ1-3	once	TGTGCCATCAGTGATAAGGCCCGGGTACCTGGAAACACCATATATTTT	CAISDKARVPGNTIYF
TRBD1	TRBV5-4	TRBJ2-5	.	TGTGCCAGCAGCTTGGGTGGACAGGGCCAAGAGACCCAGTACTTC	CASSLGGQGQETQYF
.	TRBV7-9	TRBJ2-2	.	TGTGCCAGCACCCTAAGCCAGGGTTTCGGGGAGCTGTTTTTT	CASTLSQGFGELFF
TRBD1	TRBV2	TRBJ1-5	.	TGTGCCAGCAGTCGGGACAGTCTGACCCCGGAAAATCAGCCCCAGCATTTT	CASSRDSLTPENQPQHF
.	TRBV5-4	TRBJ2-7	.	TGTGCCAGCAGCTTGGTAAACGAGCAGTACTTC	CASSLVNEQYF
TRBD2	TRBV9	TRBJ2-3	.	TGTGCCAGCAGCGTAGGGGGGACTAGCTTGGTGGCAGATACGCAGTATTTT	CASSVGGTSLVADTQYF
.	TRBV5-1	TRBJ1-1	.	TGCGCCAGCAGCGGCAACCAGGGGTACACTGAAGCTTTCTTT	CASSGNQGYTEAFF
.	TRBV4-1	TRBJ2-7	.	TGCGCCAGCAGCCAAGCCCAGGGAACCCCCTACGAGCAGTACTTC	CASSQAQGTPYEQYF
TRBD1	TRBV27	TRBJ1-6	.	TGTGCCAGCACCCTGACAGGGTCTACCTATAATTCACCCCTCCACTTT	CASTLTGSTYNSPLHF
TRBD1	TRBV11-3	TRBJ2-7	.	TGTGCCAGCAGCTCGGGGACAGGGAGGGGCGAGCAGTACTTC	CASSSGTGRGEQYF
TRBD1	TRBV28	TRBJ2-2	.	TGTGCCAGCAGGCCGGGACAGGACACCGGGGAGCTGTTTTTT	CASRPGQDTGELFF
TRBD1	TRBV30	TRBJ1-2	.	TGTGCCTGGGTTGGACAGGGACCTAAGGAAAACTATGGCTACACCTTC	CAWVGQGPKENYGYTF
TRBD2	TRBV11-2	TRBJ2-3	once	TGTGCCAGCAGCTTAGTCCTAGCGGGAGGGCCTGGGGATACGCAGTATTTT	CASSLVLAGGPGDTQYF
TRBD2	TRBV9	TRBJ2-3	.	TGTGCCAGCAGCGTGGGACTAGCGAGCCCAGATACGCAGTATTTT	CASSVGLASPDTQYF
.	TRBV10-2	TRBJ1-2	.	TGCGCCAGCAGTGAGACTCATGGCTACACCTTC	CASSETHGYTF